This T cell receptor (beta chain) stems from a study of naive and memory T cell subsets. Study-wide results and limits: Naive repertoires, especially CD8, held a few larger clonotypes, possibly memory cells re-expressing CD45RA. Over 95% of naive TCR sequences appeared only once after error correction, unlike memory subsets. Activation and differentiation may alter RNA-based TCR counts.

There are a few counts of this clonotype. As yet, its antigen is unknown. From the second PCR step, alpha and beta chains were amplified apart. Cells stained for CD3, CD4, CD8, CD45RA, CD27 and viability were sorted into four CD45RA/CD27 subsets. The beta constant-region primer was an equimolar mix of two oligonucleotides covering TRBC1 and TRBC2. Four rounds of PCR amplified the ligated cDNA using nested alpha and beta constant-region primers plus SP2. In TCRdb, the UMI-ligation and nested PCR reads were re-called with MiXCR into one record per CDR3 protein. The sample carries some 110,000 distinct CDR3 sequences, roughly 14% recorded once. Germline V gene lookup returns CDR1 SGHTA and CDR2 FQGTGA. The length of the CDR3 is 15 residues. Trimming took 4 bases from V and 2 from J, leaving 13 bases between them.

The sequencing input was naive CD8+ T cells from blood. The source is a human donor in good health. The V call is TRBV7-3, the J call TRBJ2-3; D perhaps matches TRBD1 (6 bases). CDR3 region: CASSSMDSSTDTQYF. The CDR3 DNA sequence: TGTGCCAGCAGCTCCATGGACAGTTCCACAGATACGCAGTATTTT.